The sequence of this T cell receptor (beta chain) was determined in a study of blood T cell repertoires in COVID-19. Study details: Sites in the United States, Italy and Spain provided acute and convalescent COVID-19 samples.

Trimming pared 0 bases from V and 13 bases from J, leaving 13 bases between. CDR1 and CDR2 from the germline V gene are SGHDN and FVKESK. The CDR3 runs 13 residues. Source study methods: By means of reference gene primer amplification, nucleated cell counts were estimated. The data were produced by immunoSEQ multiplex PCR, yet TCRdb's version contains in-frame clones alone and is incomplete. That table gives V, J and clone size, and the DNA gave D and trimming. The data show about 62,000 clones, roughly 89% seen once. Source material: peripheral blood. V gene TRBV14 combines with J gene TRBJ2-1, with D unclear. The TCR sequence derives from a woman aged 80 or older with acute or convalescent COVID-19. The CDR3 nucleotides read TGTGCCAGCAGCCAAGATCGTGCGTTAAAACAGTTCTTC. Amino acids: CASSQDRALKQFF.